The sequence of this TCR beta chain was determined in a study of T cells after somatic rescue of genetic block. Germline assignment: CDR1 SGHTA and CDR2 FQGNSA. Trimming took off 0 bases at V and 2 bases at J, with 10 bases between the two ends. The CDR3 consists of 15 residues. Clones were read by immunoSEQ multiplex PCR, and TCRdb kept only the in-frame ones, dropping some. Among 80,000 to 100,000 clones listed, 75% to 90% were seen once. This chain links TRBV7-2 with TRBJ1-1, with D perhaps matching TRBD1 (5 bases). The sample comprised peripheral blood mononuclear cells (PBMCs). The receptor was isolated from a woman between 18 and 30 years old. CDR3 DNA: TGTGCCAGCAGCTTAGCCGGGACCAGAAACACTGAAGCTTTCTTT. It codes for CASSLAGTRNTEAFF.